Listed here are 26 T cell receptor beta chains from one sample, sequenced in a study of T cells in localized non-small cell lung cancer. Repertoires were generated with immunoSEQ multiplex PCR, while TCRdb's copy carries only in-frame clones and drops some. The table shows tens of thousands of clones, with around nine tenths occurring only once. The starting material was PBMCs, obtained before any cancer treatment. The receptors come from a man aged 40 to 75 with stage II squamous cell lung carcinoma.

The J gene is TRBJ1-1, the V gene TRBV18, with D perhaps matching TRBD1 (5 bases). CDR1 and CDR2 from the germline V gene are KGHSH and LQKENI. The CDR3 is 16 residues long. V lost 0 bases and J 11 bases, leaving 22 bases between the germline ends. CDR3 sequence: CASSPPLGDQGEEAFF. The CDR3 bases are TGTGCCAGCTCACCACCATTGGGGGATCAGGGAGAGGAGGCTTTCTTT.

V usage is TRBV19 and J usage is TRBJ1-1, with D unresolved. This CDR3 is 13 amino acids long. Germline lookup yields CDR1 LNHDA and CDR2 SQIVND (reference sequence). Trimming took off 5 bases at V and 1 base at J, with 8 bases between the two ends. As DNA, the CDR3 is TGTGCCAGTAGTGAGATGGCGAACACTGAAGCTTTCTTT. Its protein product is CASSEMANTEAFF.

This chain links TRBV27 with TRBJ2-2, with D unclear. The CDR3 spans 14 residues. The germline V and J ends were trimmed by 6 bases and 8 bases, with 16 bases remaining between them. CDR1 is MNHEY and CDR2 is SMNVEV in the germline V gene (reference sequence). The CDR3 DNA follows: TGTGCCAGCAGCCGAAATTTGGGGAATGGGGAGCTGTTTTTT. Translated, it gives CASSRNLGNGELFF.

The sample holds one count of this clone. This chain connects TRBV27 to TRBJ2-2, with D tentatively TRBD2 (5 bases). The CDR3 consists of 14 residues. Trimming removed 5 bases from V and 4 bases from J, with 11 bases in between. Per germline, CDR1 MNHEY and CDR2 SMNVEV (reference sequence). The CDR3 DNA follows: TGTGCCAGCAGTCAACTAGTACCCACCGGGGAGCTGTTTTTT. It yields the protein CASSQLVPTGELFF.

The CDR3 spells CASKRRGPWGTEAFF. In DNA form, the CDR3 reads TGTGCCAGCAAGCGGAGGGGGCCGTGGGGTACTGAAGCTTTCTTT. The rearrangement uses TRBV7-2 and TRBJ1-1, with TRBD1 matching over 7 bases. This CDR3 region has 15 residues. The germline CDR1 and CDR2 sequences are SGHTA and FQGNSA. J lost 5 bases, V lost 7 bases, and 13 bases had no gene match.

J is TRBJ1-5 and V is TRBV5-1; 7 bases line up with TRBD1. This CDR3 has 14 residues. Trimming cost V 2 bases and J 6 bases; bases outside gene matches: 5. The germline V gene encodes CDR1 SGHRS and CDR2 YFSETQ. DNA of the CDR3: TGCGCCAGCAGCTTTCAGGGGGAAGGTCAGCCCCAGCATTTT. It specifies CASSFQGEGQPQHF. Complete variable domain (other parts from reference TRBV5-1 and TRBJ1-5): KAGVTQTPRYLIKTRGQQVTLSCSPISGHRSVSWYQQTPGQGLQFLFEYFSETQRNKGNFPGRFSGRQFSNSRSEMNVSTLELGDSALYLCASSFQGEGQPQHFGDGTRLSIL.

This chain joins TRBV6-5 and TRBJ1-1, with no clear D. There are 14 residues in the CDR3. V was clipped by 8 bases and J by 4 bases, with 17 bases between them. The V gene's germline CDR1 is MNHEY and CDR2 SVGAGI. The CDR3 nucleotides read TGTGCCAGCCAGCGGGAGATTATATCCACTGAAGCTTTCTTT. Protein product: CASQREIISTEAFF.

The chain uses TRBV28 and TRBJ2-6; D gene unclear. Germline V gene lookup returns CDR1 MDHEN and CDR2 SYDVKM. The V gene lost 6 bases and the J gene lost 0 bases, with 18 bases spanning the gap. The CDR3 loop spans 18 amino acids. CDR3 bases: TGTGCCAGCAGCCTCCAGCTGGCAGCTAACTCTGGGGCCAACGTCCTGACTTTC. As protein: CASSLQLAANSGANVLTF.

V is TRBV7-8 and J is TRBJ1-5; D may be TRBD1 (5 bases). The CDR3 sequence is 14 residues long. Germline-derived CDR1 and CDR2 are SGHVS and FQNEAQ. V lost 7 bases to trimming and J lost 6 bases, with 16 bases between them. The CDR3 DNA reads TGTGCCAGCACTCGGGGGGGGTTCGGTCAGCCCCAGCATTTT. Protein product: CASTRGGFGQPQHF.

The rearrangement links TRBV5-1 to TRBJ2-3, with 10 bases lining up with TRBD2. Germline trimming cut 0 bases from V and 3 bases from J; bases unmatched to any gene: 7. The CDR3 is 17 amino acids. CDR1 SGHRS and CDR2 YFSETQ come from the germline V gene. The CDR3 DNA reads TGCGCCAGCAGCTTGGACCTTAGCGGGGGGATGACAGATACGCAGTATTTT. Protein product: CASSLDLSGGMTDTQYF.

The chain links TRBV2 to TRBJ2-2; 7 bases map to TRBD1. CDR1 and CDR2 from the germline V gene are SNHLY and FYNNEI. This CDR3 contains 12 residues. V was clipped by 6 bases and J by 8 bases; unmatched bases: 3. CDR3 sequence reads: CASRGQSGELFF. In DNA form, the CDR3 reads TGTGCCAGCAGGGGACAGTCTGGGGAGCTGTTTTTT.

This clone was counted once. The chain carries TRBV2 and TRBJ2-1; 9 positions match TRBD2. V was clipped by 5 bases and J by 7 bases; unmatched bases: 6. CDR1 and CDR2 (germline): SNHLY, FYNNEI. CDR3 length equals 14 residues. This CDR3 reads CASSRGLAENEQFF. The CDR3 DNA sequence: TGTGCCAGCAGTAGGGGACTAGCAGAGAATGAGCAGTTCTTC.

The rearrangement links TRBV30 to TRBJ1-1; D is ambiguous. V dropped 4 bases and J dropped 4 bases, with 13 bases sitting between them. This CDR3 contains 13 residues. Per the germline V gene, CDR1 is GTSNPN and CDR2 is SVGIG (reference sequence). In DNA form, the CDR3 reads TGTGCCTGGACCCGGACTCGGGGCACTGAAGCTTTCTTT. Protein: CAWTRTRGTEAFF.

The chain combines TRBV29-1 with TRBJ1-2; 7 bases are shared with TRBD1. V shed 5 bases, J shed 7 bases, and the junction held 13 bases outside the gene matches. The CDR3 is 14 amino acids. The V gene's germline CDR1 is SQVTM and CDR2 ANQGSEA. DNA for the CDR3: TGCAGCGTTCCCCGCGACAGGGAGGCTTTTGGCTACACCTTC. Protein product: CSVPRDREAFGYTF.

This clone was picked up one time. The CDR3 region is CASSFRTDTQYF. CDR3 coding DNA: TGTGCCAGCAGCTTCCGCACAGATACGCAGTATTTT. The chain joins TRBV9 to TRBJ2-3; D is unclear. V was trimmed by 4 bases and J by 1 base, leaving 4 bases between them. Germline V gives CDR1 SGDLS, CDR2 YYNGEE. The CDR3 is 12 amino acids. The whole variable domain, filled in from reference TRBV9 and TRBJ2-3, reads DSGVTQTPKHLITATGQRVTLRCSPRSGDLSVYWYQQSLDQGLQFLIQYYNGEERAKGNILERFSAQQFPDLHSELNLSSLELGDSALYFCASSFRTDTQYFGPGTRLTVL.

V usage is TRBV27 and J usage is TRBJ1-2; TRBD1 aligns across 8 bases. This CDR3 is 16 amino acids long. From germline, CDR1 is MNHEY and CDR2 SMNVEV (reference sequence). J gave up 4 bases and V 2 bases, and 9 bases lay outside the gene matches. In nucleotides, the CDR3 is TGTGCCAGCAGTTTAATTTCCTCACAGGGGGTCTATGGCTACACCTTC. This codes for CASSLISSQGVYGYTF.

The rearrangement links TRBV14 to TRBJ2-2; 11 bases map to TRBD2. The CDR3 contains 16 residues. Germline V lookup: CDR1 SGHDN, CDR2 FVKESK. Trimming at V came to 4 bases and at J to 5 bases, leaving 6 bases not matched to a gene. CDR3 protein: CASSRQTSGKTGELFF. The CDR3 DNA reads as TGTGCCAGCAGCCGACAGACTAGCGGGAAGACCGGGGAGCTGTTTTTT.

CDR3 coding DNA: TGCGCCAGCAGCCAAGACAGTTGGGAGCAGTACTTC. Encoded protein: CASSQDSWEQYF. The J gene is TRBJ2-7, the V gene TRBV4-1; unclear D gene. In germline, CDR1 is MGHRA, CDR2 YSYEKL. V lost 0 bases to trimming and J lost 7 bases, with 7 bases between them. This CDR3 is 12 amino acids long.

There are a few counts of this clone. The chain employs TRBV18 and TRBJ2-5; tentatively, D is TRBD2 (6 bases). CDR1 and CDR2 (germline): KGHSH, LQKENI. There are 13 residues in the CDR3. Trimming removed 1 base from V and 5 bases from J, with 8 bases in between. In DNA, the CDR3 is TGTGCCAGCTCACCACGTGGGGGGGAGACCCAGTACTTC. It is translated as CASSPRGGETQYF.

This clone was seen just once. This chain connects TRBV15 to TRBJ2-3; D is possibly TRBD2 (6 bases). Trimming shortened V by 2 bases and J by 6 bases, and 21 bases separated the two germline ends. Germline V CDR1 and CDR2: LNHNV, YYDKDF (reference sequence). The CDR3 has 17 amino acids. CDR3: CATSRLRGDPSPDTQYF. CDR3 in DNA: TGTGCCACCAGCAGACTTCGCGGGGATCCCTCCCCGGATACGCAGTATTTT.

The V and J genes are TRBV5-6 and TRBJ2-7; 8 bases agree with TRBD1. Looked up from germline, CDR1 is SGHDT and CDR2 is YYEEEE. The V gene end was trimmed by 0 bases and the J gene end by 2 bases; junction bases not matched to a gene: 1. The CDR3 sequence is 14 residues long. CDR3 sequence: CASSLGQGPYEQYF. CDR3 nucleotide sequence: TGTGCCAGCAGCTTGGGACAGGGGCCCTACGAGCAGTACTTC.

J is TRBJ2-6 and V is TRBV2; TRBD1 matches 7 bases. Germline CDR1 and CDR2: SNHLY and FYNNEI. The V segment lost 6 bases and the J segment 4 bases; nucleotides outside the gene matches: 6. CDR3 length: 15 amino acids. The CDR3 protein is CASRVQGTGANVLTF. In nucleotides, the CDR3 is TGTGCCAGCAGGGTACAGGGGACCGGGGCCAACGTCCTGACTTTC.

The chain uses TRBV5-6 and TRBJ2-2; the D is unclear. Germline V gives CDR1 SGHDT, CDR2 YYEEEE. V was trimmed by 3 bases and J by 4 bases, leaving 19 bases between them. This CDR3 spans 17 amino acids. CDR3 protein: CASSSDLLISGTGELFF. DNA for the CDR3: TGTGCCAGCAGCTCGGACCTCCTTATTTCAGGCACCGGGGAGCTGTTTTTT.

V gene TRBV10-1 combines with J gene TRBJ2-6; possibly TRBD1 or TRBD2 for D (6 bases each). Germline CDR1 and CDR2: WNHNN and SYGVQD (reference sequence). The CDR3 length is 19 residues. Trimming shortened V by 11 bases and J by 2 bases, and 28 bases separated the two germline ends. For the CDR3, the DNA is TGCGCCGAGAGGCCGGTTACAGGGACTGACAATGCTGGGGCCAACGTCCTGACTTTC. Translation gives CAERPVTGTDNAGANVLTF.

CDR3: CASSPDYRGRIGELFF. As DNA, the CDR3 is TGTGCCAGCAGCCCGGACTATCGGGGGCGCATCGGGGAGCTGTTTTTT. The J gene is TRBJ2-2, the V gene TRBV5-6; D assignment may be TRBD1 or TRBD2 (6 bases each). This CDR3 is built from 16 residues. The germline V and J ends were trimmed by 4 bases and 7 bases, with 20 bases remaining between them. CDR1 SGHDT and CDR2 YYEEEE come from the germline V gene.

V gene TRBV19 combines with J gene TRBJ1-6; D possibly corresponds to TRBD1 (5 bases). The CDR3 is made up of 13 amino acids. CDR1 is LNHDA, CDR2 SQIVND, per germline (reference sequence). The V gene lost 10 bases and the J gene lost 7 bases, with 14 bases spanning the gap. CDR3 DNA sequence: TGTGCCATTGTTTGGGACGGAAATTCACCCCTCCACTTT. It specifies CAIVWDGNSPLHF.